This T cell receptor beta chain comes out of a study of cytomegalovirus exposure and HLA in healthy donors. The table lists this clone with a few counts. Both 60 Vbeta primers and 13 Jbeta primers went into the PCR. Only in-frame clones appear in the TCRdb table, and some are missing; sequencing was by immunoSEQ multiplex PCR. Of about 87,000 clones listed, less than 10% are singletons. The V end lost 0 bases, the J end lost 2 bases, and 8 bases lay between the germline ends. The CDR3 is 14 residues long. Germline V gene sequence: CDR1 SGHVS, CDR2 FNYEAQ. The sequencing sample was made of PBMCs. The TCR sequence derives from a middle-aged man in good health and CMV-seronegative. V usage is TRBV7-6 and J usage is TRBJ2-7; tentatively, D is TRBD2 (5 bases). In DNA, the CDR3 is TGTGCCAGCAGCTTAGCATCGCGGGCCTACGAGCAGTACTTC. Protein: CASSLASRAYEQYF.